This T cell receptor beta chain was captured in a study of T cells in women clearing cervical HPV infection. Prevalent HPV16 infections were excluded; only incident single HPV16 infections included. On this clone: What it binds is not known. Coverage ceases 3 residues before the CDR3 finishes, and the germline J gene fills in the end.

Notes on the study in general: Controls had more TRBV6-7 (0.16%) than cases (around 0.11%).

This CDR3 comprises 15 residues. V lost 4 bases to trimming and J lost 4 bases; unmatched junction nucleotides: 2. From germline, CDR1 is SNHLY and CDR2 FYNNEI. Sequencing used immunoSEQ multiplex PCR; TCRdb keeps in-frame clones, though not all of them. Recorded for this sample: some 30,000 clones. The sequence was obtained from a woman between 18 and 75 years old with a cervical HPV16 infection that either progressed to CIN3+ or cleared (not recorded which). Sequencing was done on a sample of blood buffy coat. The gene calls are TRBV2 and TRBJ2-2; 11 bases align to TRBD2. This chain's CDR3 is CASSALAGGTGELFF. The DNA read from the CDR3 is TGTGCCAGCAGTGCTCTAGCGGGAGGCACCGGGGAG.